This TCR beta chain is from a study of a mutant IDH1 vaccine in newly diagnosed glioma. About the study: The sex distribution of treated patients was about 62% male and around 40% female, with a mean age of 40.4 years. Therapy received beforehand was radiotherapy, temozolomide, or both, with most patients given both.

Generated by immunoSEQ multiplex PCR, the TCRdb table keeps only in-frame clones and is missing some. This table holds about 38,000 clones, 78% found once. The CDR3 spans 15 residues. Trimming shortened V by 0 bases and J by 1 base, and 7 bases separated the two germline ends. Germline V CDR1 and CDR2: MGHRA, YSYEKL. Regarding the study as a whole: Pseudoprogression seemed unrelated to changes in top peripheral T cell clonotypes.

On this clone: The antigen remains unidentified.

Time point in this sample: baseline, week 1 (first vaccination visit). The treatment is: pre-vaccination baseline after standard-of-care therapy. Every donor had a new WHO grade 3 or 4 astrocytoma that was IDH1-mutant, with loss of nuclear ATRX. Sequenced material: PBMCs, taken from a glioma patient treated with radiotherapy, temozolomide or both. V and J are TRBV4-1 and TRBJ1-5, with no clear D. The TCR originated in a man aged 35-49 years with glioma. Some clones in this sample may be carry-over from other donors' samples. CDR3 loop: CASSQDGLSNQPQHF. CDR3 nucleotides: TGCGCCAGCAGCCAAGATGGACTGAGCAATCAGCCCCAGCATTTT.